The 14 T cell receptor beta chains below were found in one sample sequenced in a study of cytomegalovirus exposure and HLA in healthy donors. The protocol was immunoSEQ multiplex PCR, while the TCRdb copy is restricted to in-frame clones and leaves out a portion. Found here are 150,000 to 200,000 clones, 84% of them singletons; the top ten hold around 9.6%. Source material: PBMCs. The receptors were sampled from a man aged 25 to 45 in good health and CMV-seropositive.

The chain recombines TRBV10-3 with TRBJ2-7; TRBD2 aligns across 7 bases. CDR3 length equals 15 residues. V gave up 0 bases and J gave up 2 bases; unmatched junction bases: 4. Germline V gives CDR1 ENHRY, CDR2 SYGVKD. This CDR3 is CAISESGGGTYEQYF. CDR3 in DNA: TGTGCCATCAGTGAGTCGGGGGGAGGGACCTACGAGCAGTACTTC.

This chain joins TRBV7-6 and TRBJ2-5, with TRBD2 matching 7 bases. The CDR3 has 15 residues. CDR1 is SGHVS and CDR2 is FNYEAQ in the germline V gene. V lost 1 base and J lost 4; bases outside the gene matches: 6. CDR3 loop: CASSLGTGGIETQYF. CDR3 coding DNA: TGTGCCAGCAGCTTAGGGACGGGAGGCATAGAGACCCAGTACTTC. Full variable domain (rest looked up from reference TRBV7-6 and TRBJ2-5): GAGVSQSPRYKVTKRGQDVALRCDPISGHVSLYWYRQALGQGPEFLTYFNYEAQQDKSGLPNDRFSAERPEGSISTLTIQRTEQRDSAMYRCASSLGTGGIETQYFGPGTRLLVL.

This chain connects TRBV5-1 to TRBJ2-2; 8 bases match TRBD2. CDR3 length equals 15 residues. The J segment lost 4 bases and the V segment lost 4 bases, leaving 6 bases of the junction unmatched. The germline V gene has CDR1 SGHRS and CDR2 YFSETQ. The CDR3 coding sequence is TGCGCCAGCAGCGGCGAGCGGGGGAGCACCGGGGAGCTGTTTTTT. Its translation is CASSGERGSTGELFF.

The rearrangement uses TRBV7-2 and TRBJ2-7; 8 bases fit TRBD1. The germline V gene encodes CDR1 SGHTA and CDR2 FQGNSA. CDR3 length: 14 amino acids. With 5 bases clipped from V and 4 bases from J, the junction kept 7 bases outside the gene matches. The CDR3 coding sequence is TGTGCCAGCAGCCCCGGGACAGGATCGTACGAGCAGTACTTC. The encoded protein is CASSPGTGSYEQYF. Combining the CDR3 with reference TRBV7-2 and TRBJ2-7 gives the whole variable domain GAGVSQSPSNKVTEKGKDVELRCDPISGHTALYWYRQSLGQGLEFLIYFQGNSAPDKSGLPSDRFSAERTGGSVSTLTIQRTQQEDSAVYLCASSPGTGSYEQYFGPGTRLTVT.

J is TRBJ2-1 and V is TRBV9, with 15 bases lining up with TRBD2. This CDR3 has 20 residues. The V segment lost 4 bases and the J segment 5 bases; nucleotides outside the gene matches: 16. Germline V gene lookup returns CDR1 SGDLS and CDR2 YYNGEE. The CDR3 DNA follows: TGTGCCAGCAGCAGACCTCCGGGTGGACTAGCGGGAGGGGGTAACAATGAGCAGTTCTTC. Translating it yields CASSRPPGGLAGGGNNEQFF.

Only one count was recorded for this clone. V gene TRBV25-1 combines with J gene TRBJ1-1; unclear D gene. This CDR3 is built from 15 residues. V gave up 2 bases and J gave up 0 bases, with 10 bases separating them. CDR1 is MGHDK, CDR2 SYGVNS, per germline. CDR3 sequence (DNA): TGTGCCAGCAGTGAAATCGGCAGGATGAACACTGAAGCTTTCTTT. Its protein product is CASSEIGRMNTEAFF.

The chain is built from TRBV27 and TRBJ1-1; D gene uncertain. This CDR3 has 13 amino acids. Trimming shortened V by 6 bases and J by 4 bases, and 12 bases separated the two germline ends. CDR1 and CDR2 (germline): MNHEY, SMNVEV (reference sequence). The CDR3 reads CASSNGVFTEAFF. As DNA, the CDR3 is TGTGCCAGCAGCAACGGGGTGTTCACTGAAGCTTTCTTT.

The V and J genes are TRBV2 and TRBJ1-4; 7 nucleotides line up with TRBD1. Germline values: CDR1 SNHLY, CDR2 FYNNEI. V shed 5 bases, J shed 8 bases, and the junction held 14 bases outside the gene matches. CDR3 size: 16 residues. The CDR3 DNA sequence: TGTGCCAGCAGTCCCACGTGGACAGGAGAGGAGGAAAAACTGTTTTTT. Translated: CASSPTWTGEEEKLFF.

V gene TRBV6-5 combines with J gene TRBJ2-2, with 7 bases identical to TRBD2. The trim removed 8 bases at V and 0 bases at J, leaving 3 bases unmatched. CDR3 length: 14 residues. Per germline, CDR1 MNHEY and CDR2 SVGAGI. For the CDR3, the DNA is TGTGCCAGCCTTAGCGGGCCGAACACCGGGGAGCTGTTTTTT. It codes for CASLSGPNTGELFF.

V and J are TRBV11-3 and TRBJ2-4; 7 bases line up with TRBD1. V was clipped by 7 bases and J by 5 bases; unmatched bases: 11. In germline, CDR1 is SGHNT, CDR2 YENEEA. The CDR3 consists of 15 residues. The CDR3 region has the DNA TGTGCCAGCATCCTCCTCCAGGGGGTACAAAACATTCAGTACTTC. Translation: CASILLQGVQNIQYF.

This clone was observed a single time. The chain has TRBV9 and TRBJ1-2; TRBD1 matches at 7 bases. Trimming at V came to 0 bases and at J to 6 bases, leaving 14 bases not matched to a gene. The V gene's germline CDR1 is SGDLS and CDR2 YYNGEE. The CDR3 sequence is 17 residues long. CDR3 region: CASSVDGTVGLYDGYTF. The CDR3 DNA is TGTGCCAGCAGCGTAGACGGGACAGTAGGTTTATATGATGGCTACACCTTC.

This clone was detected once. V usage is TRBV28 and J usage is TRBJ1-2; no firm D call. The CDR3 contains 14 residues. The germline V gene encodes CDR1 MDHEN and CDR2 SYDVKM. The ends were cut back, 5 bases at V and 6 bases at J, with 16 bases in the middle. In DNA form, the CDR3 reads TGTGCCAGCAGTCCTCCCTCAGGCAGAAATGGCTACACCTTC. This encodes CASSPPSGRNGYTF.

This clone was counted only a few times. The chain employs TRBV10-3 and TRBJ2-3; 10 nucleotides match TRBD2. Trimming at V came to 1 base and at J to 4 bases, leaving 5 bases not matched to a gene. Germline V gene lookup returns CDR1 ENHRY and CDR2 SYGVKD. The CDR3 runs to 16 residues. The DNA for the CDR3 is TGTGCCATCAGTGAGTTACAGCGGGAGGGTTCAGATACGCAGTATTTT. Protein sequence: CAISELQREGSDTQYF.

CDR3 in amino acids: CASSLLAGRGEQYF. In DNA, the CDR3 is TGTGCCAGCAGTTTGCTAGCGGGTAGGGGCGAGCAGTACTTC. The V gene is TRBV27, the J gene TRBJ2-7; 8 nucleotides line up with TRBD2. V shed 3 bases and J 6 bases; nucleotides not matched to a gene: 7. The CDR3 runs 14 residues. CDR1 and CDR2 (germline): MNHEY, SMNVEV (reference sequence).